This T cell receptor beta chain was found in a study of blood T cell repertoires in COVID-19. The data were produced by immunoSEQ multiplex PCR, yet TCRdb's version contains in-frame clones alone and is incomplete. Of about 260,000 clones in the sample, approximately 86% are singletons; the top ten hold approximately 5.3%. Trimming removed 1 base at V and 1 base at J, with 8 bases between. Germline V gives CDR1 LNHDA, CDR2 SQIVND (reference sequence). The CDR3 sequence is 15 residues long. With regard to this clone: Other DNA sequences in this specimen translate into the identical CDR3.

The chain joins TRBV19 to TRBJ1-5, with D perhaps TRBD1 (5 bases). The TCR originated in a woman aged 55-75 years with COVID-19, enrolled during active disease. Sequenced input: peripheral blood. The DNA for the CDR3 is TGTGCCAGTAGTATAGTGCAGGGCAGCAATCAGCCCCAGCATTTT. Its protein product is CASSIVQGSNQPQHF.